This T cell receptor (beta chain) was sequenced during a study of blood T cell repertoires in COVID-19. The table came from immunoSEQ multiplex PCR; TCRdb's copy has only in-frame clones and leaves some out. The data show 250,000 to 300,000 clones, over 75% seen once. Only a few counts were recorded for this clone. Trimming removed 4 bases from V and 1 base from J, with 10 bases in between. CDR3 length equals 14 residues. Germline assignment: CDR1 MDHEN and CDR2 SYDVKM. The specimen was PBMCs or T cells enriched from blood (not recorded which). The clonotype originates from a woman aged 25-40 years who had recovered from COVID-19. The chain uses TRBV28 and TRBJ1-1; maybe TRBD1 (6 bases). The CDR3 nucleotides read TGTGCCAGCAGTTCGCCGGGACAGAACACTGAAGCTTTCTTT. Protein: CASSSPGQNTEAFF.